This TCR beta chain was observed in a study of PD-1 blockade in classical Hodgkin lymphoma. Study-level findings and limits: Differences between repertoires have undefined causes, possibly disease activity or prior therapy.

Using immunoSEQ multiplex PCR, the repertoire was profiled, and TCRdb retains in-frame clones only, with some absent. The sample carries about 30,000 clones, about 89% recorded once. A note on this clone: Its antigen is undetermined.

Time point given: newly diagnosed, previously untreated cHL patient sample. From germline, CDR1 is SGHAT and CDR2 FQNNGV. This CDR3 region has 14 residues. Trimming removed 5 bases from V and 3 bases from J; junction bases left unmatched: 7. The chain has TRBV11-2 and TRBJ2-7, with 7 bases matching TRBD1. Input material: peripheral blood mononuclear cells (PBMCs). This TCR derives from a human donor with classical Hodgkin lymphoma. CDR3 sequence (DNA): TGTGCCAGCAGCGGATTACAGGGGCGCTACGAGCAGTACTTC. Protein sequence: CASSGLQGRYEQYF.